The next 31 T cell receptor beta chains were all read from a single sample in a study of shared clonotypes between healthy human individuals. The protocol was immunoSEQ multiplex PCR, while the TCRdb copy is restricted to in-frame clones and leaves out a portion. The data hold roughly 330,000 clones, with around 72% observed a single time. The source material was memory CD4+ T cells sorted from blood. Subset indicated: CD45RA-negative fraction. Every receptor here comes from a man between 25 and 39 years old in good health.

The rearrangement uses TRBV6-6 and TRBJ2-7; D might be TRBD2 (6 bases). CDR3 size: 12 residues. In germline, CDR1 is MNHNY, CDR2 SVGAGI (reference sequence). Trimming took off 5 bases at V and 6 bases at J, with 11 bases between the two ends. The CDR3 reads CASSTGTGEQYF. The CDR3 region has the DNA TGTGCCAGCAGTACCGGGACTGGCGAGCAGTACTTC.

CDR3 in DNA: TGTGCCAGCAGGCCAACCACCTATCGACAGCGGTTCAACACCGGGGAGCTGTTTTTT. Protein sequence: CASRPTTYRQRFNTGELFF. J is TRBJ2-2 and V is TRBV11-2; perhaps D is TRBD1 or TRBD2 (5 bases each). The CDR3 is 19 residues long. CDR1 is SGHAT, CDR2 FQNNGV, per germline. V shed 6 bases and J shed 2 bases, with 25 bases lying between them.

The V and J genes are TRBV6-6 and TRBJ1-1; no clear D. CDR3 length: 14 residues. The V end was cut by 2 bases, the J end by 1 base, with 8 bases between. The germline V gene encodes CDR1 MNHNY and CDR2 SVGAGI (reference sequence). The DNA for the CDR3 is TGTGCCAGCAGTTACAATAGGGCGAACACTGAAGCTTTCTTT. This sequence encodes CASSYNRANTEAFF.

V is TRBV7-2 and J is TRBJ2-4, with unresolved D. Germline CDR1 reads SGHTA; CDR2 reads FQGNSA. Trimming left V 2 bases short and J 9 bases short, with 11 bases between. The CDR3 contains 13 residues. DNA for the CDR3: TGTGCCAGCAGCTTAAGAGGCCAGTCCATTCAGTACTTC. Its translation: CASSLRGQSIQYF.

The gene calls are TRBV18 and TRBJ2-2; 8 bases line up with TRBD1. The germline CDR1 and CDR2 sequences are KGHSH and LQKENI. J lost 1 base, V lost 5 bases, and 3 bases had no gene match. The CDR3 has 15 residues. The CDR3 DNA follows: TGTGCCAGCTCAGACGGGACAGGGAACACCGGGGAGCTGTTTTTT. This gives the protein CASSDGTGNTGELFF.

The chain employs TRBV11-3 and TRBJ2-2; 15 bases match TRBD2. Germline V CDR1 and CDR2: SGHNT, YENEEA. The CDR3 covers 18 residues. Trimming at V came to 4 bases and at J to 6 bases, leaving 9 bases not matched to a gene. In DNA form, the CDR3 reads TGTGCCAGCAGCTACGGACTAGCGGGAGGGATAAAGTCCGGGGAGCTGTTTTTT. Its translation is CASSYGLAGGIKSGELFF. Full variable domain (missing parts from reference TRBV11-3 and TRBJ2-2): EAGVVQSPRYKIIEKKQPVAFWCNPISGHNTLYWYLQNLGQGPELLIRYENEEAVDDSQLPKDRFSAERLKGVDSTLKIQPAELGDSAVYLCASSYGLAGGIKSGELFFGEGSRLTVL.

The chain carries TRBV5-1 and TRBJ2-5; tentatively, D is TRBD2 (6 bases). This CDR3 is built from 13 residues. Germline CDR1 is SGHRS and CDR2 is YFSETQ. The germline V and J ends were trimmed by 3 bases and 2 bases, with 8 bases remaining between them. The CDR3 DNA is TGCGCCAGCAGCTCGGAGGGTCAAGAGACCCAGTACTTC. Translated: CASSSEGQETQYF.

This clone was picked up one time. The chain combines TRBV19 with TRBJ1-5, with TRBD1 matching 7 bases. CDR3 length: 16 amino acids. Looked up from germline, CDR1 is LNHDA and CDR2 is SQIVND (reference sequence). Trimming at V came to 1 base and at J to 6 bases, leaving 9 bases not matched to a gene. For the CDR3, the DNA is TGTGCCAGTAGTATAGTAGGAGGAGGGGGCCTTCAGCCCCAGCATTTT. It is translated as CASSIVGGGGLQPQHF.

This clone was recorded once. The CDR3 sequence is CASSIDLLSGYQYF. The CDR3 bases are TGTGCCAGTAGTATAGATCTATTATCGGGGTACCAGTACTTC. The genes are TRBV19 and TRBJ2-4; possibly TRBD2 for D (5 bases). This CDR3 comprises 14 residues. Trimming cost V 0 bases and J 13 bases, with 16 bases left between them. Germline CDR1 LNHDA, CDR2 SQIVND (reference sequence). The whole variable domain, filled in from reference TRBV19 and TRBJ2-4, reads DGGITQSPKYLFRKEGQNVTLSCEQNLNHDAMYWYRQDPGQGLRLIYYSQIVNDFQKGDIAEGYSVSREKKESFPLTVTSAQKNPTAFYLCASSIDLLSGYQYFGAGTRLSVL.

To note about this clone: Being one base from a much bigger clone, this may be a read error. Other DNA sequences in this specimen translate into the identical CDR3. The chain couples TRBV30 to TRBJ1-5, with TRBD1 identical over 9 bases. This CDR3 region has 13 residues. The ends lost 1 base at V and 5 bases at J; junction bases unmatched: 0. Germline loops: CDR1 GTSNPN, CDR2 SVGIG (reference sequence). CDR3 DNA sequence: TGTGCCTGGAGTGGACAGGGGGATCAGCCCCAGCATTTT. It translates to CAWSGQGDQPQHF.

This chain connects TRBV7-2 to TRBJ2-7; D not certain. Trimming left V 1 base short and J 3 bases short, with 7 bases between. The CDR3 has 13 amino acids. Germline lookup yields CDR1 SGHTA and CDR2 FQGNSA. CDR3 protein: CASSLGPLYEQYF. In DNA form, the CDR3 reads TGTGCCAGCAGCTTAGGGCCACTCTACGAGCAGTACTTC.

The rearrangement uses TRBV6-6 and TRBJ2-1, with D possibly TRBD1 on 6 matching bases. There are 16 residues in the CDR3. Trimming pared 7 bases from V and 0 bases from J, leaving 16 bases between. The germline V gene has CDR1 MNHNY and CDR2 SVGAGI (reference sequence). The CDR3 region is CASTQTGLSSYNEQFF. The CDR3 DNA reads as TGTGCCAGCACCCAAACAGGGCTAAGCTCCTACAATGAGCAGTTCTTC.

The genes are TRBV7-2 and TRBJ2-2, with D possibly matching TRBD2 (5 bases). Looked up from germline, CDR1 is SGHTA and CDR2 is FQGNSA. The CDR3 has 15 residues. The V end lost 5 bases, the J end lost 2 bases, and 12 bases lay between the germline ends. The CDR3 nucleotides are TGTGCCAGCAGCGCGCGGGCCTATAACACCGGGGAGCTGTTTTTT. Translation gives CASSARAYNTGELFF.

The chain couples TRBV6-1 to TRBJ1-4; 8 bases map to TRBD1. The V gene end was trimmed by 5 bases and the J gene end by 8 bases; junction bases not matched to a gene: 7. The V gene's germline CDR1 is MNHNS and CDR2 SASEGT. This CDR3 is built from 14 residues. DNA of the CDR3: TGTGCCAGCAGTCACCAGGGGGCCACGGAAAAACTGTTTTTT. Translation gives CASSHQGATEKLFF.

The CDR3 spells CAWSGQNYGYTF. CDR3 DNA sequence: TGTGCCTGGAGTGGGCAGAACTATGGCTACACCTTC. The V call is TRBV30, the J call TRBJ1-2; D is uncertain. V was clipped by 1 base and J by 2 bases, with 5 bases between them. Germline lookup yields CDR1 GTSNPN and CDR2 SVGIG (reference sequence). This CDR3 has 12 residues. Full variable domain (outside the CDR3, taken from reference TRBV30 and TRBJ1-2): SQTIHQWPATLVQPVGSPLSLECTVEGTSNPNLYWYRQAAGRGLQLLFYSVGIGQISSEVPQNLSASRPQDRQFILSSKKLLLSDSGFYLCAWSGQNYGYTFGSGTRLTVV.

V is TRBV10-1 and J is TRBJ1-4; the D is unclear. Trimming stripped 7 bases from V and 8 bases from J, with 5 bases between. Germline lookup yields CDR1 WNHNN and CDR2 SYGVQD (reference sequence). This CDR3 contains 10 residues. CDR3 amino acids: CASIREKLFF. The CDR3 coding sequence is TGCGCCAGCATTCGGGAAAAACTGTTTTTT.

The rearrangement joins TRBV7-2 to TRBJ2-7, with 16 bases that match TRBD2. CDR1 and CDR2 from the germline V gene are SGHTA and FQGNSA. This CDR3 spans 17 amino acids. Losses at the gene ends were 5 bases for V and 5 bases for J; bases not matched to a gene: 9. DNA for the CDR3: TGTGCCAGCAGCCCAATGGGACTAGCGGGAGGGTTGAACGAGCAGTACTTC. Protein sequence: CASSPMGLAGGLNEQYF.

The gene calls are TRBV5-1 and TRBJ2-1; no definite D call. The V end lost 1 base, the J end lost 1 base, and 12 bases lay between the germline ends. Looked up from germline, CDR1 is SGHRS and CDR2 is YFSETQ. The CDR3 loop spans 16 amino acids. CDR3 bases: TGCGCCAGCAGCTTGAATCTCGGCGGATCCTACAATGAGCAGTTCTTC. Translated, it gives CASSLNLGGSYNEQFF. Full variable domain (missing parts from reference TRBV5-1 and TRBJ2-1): KAGVTQTPRYLIKTRGQQVTLSCSPISGHRSVSWYQQTPGQGLQFLFEYFSETQRNKGNFPGRFSGRQFSNSRSEMNVSTLELGDSALYLCASSLNLGGSYNEQFFGPGTRLTVL.

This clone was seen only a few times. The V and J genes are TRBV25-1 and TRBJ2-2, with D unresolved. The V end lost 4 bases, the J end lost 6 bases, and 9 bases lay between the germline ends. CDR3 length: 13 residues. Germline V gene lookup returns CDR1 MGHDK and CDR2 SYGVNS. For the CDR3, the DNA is TGTGCCAGCAGTGCCCCCGGATCCGGGGAGCTGTTTTTT. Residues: CASSAPGSGELFF.

The CDR3 region is CASSTTGGSIGELFF. The DNA of the CDR3 is TGCGCCAGCAGCACTACAGGGGGTTCGATCGGGGAGCTGTTTTTT. The chain carries TRBV5-1 and TRBJ2-2, with TRBD1 identical over 8 bases. This CDR3 spans 15 amino acids. Germline CDR1 is SGHRS and CDR2 is YFSETQ. V lost 4 bases and J lost 7; bases outside the gene matches: 9.

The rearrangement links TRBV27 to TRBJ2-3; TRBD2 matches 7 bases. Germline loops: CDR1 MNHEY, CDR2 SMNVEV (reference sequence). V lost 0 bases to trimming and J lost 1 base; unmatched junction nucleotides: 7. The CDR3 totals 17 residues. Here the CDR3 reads CASSLSKASGGTDTQYF. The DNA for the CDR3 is TGTGCCAGCAGTTTATCGAAAGCTAGCGGAGGCACAGATACGCAGTATTTT.

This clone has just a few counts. The CDR3 here is CASSTGGRANTGELFF. The DNA of the CDR3 is TGTGCCAGCAGCACCGGCGGGAGGGCGAACACCGGGGAGCTGTTTTTT. J is TRBJ2-2 and V is TRBV7-2; TRBD2 matches 9 bases. V was pared by 5 bases and J by 0 bases, with 4 bases of the junction left unmatched. Germline V lookup: CDR1 SGHTA, CDR2 FQGNSA. CDR3 length: 16 residues.

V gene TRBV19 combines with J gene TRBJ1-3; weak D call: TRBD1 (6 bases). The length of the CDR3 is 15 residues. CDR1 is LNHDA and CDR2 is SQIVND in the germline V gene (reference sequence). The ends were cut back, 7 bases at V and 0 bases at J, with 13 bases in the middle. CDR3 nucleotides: TGTGCCAGTATGGGGGGCCTTGCCTCTGGAAACACCATATATTTT. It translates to CASMGGLASGNTIYF.

The CDR3 DNA is TGTGCCAGCAGCCTAGGACAGGGGTCCCACGAGCAGTACTTC. Translated, it gives CASSLGQGSHEQYF. This sequence joins TRBV7-2 and TRBJ2-7, with 9 positions matching TRBD1. The CDR3 spans 14 residues. V dropped 5 bases and J dropped 5; count of bases not matched to a gene: 7. CDR1 is SGHTA and CDR2 is FQGNSA in the germline V gene.

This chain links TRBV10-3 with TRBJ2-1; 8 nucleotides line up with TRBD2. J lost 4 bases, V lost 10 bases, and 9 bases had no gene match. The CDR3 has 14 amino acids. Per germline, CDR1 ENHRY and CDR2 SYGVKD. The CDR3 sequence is CATALLAEYNEQFF. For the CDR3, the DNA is TGTGCCACCGCCCTACTAGCGGAATACAATGAGCAGTTCTTC.

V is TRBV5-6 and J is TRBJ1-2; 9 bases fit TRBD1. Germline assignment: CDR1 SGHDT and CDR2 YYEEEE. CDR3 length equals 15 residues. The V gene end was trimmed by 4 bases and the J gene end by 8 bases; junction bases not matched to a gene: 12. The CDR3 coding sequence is TGTGCCAGCAGCACAGGGGACAGGGAAGTTTTGGGCTACACCTTC. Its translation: CASSTGDREVLGYTF.

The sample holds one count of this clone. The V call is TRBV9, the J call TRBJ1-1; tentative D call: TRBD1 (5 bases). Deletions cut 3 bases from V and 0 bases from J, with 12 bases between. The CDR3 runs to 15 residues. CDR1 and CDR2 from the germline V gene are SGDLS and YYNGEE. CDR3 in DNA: TGTGCCAGCAGCGCCTCGGTGGGGGTGAACACTGAAGCTTTCTTT. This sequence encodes CASSASVGVNTEAFF.

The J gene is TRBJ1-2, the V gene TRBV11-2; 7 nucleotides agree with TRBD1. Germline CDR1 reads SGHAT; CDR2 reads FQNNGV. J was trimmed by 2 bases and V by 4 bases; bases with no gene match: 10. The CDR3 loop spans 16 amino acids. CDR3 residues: CASSSPYGTENYGYTF. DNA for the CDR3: TGTGCCAGCAGCTCACCCTACGGGACAGAAAACTATGGCTACACCTTC.

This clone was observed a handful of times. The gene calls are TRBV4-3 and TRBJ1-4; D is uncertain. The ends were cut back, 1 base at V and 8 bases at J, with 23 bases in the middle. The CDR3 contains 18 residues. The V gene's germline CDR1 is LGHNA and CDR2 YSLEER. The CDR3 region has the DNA TGCGCCAGCAGCCAAGCACGGGGTGGGCCCTCCCATATGGAAAAACTGTTTTTT. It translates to CASSQARGGPSHMEKLFF.

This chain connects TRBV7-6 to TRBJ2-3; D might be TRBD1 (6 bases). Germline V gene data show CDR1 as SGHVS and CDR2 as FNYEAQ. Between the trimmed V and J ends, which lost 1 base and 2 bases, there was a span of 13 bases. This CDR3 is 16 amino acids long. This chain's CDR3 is CASSLGSRGTTDTQYF. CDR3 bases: TGTGCCAGCAGCTTAGGTTCTAGGGGGACCACAGATACGCAGTATTTT.

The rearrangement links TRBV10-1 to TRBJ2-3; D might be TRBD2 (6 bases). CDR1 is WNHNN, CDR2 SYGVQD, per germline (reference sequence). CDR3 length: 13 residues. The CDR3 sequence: CASGPSGTDTQYF. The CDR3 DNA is TGCGCGAGCGGGCCTAGCGGCACAGATACGCAGTATTTT.